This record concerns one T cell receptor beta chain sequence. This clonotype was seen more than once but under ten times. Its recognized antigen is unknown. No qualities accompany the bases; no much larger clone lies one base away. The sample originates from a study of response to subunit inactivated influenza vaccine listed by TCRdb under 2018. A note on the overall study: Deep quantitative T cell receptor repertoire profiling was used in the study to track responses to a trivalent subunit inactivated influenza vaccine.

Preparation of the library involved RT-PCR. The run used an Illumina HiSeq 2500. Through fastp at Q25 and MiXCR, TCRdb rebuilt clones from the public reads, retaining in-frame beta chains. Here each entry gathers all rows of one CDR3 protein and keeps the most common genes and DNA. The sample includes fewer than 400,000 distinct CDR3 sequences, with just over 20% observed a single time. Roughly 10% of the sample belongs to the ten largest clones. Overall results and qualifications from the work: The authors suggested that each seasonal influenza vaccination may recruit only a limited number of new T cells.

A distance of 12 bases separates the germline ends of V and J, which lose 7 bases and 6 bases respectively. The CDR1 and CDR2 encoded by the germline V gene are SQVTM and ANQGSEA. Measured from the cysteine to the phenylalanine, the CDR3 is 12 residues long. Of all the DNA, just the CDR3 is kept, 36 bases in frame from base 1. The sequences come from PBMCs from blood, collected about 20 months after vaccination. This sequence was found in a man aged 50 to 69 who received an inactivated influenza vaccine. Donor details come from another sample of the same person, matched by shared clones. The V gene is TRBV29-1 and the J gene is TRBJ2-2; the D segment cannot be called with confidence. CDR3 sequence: CSGVAVAGELFF. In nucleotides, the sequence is TGCAGCGGTGTGGCAGTGGCCGGGGAGCTGTTTTTT.